The 28 T cell receptor beta chains below were found in one sample sequenced in a study of blood T cell repertoires in COVID-19. The repertoire was sequenced with immunoSEQ multiplex PCR; TCRdb's copy has only in-frame clones and lacks some. The sample yields 150,000 to 170,000 clones, about 80% seen once. The sequenced sample was peripheral blood. Receptor source: a woman aged 55-70 years with COVID-19, enrolled during active disease.

Regarding this clone: One base away lies a much larger clone, so this may be a sequencing read error. This CDR3 reads CASSYQGGEAFF. The CDR3 DNA reads as TGTGCCAGCAGTTACCAGGGGGGTGAAGCTTTCTTT. This chain connects TRBV12-3 or TRBV12-4 to TRBJ1-1, with TRBD1 identical over 7 bases. The CDR3 has 12 amino acids. With 4 bases clipped from V and 7 bases from J, the junction kept 3 bases outside the gene matches.

This clone was seen once. The V call is TRBV24-1, the J call TRBJ1-2; TRBD1 matches at 9 bases. Losses at the gene ends were 3 bases for V and 5 bases for J; bases not matched to a gene: 3. The CDR3 has 14 amino acids. Germline V lookup: CDR1 KGHDR, CDR2 SFDVKD. CDR3 amino acids: CATSDPGTGYGYTF. Written as DNA, the CDR3 is TGTGCCACCAGTGATCCCGGGACAGGGTATGGCTACACCTTC.

The rearrangement uses TRBV10-1 and TRBJ2-3; possible D gene TRBD2, 6 bases. There are 15 residues in the CDR3. V lost 1 base to trimming and J lost 7 bases, with 15 bases between them. Germline V gives CDR1 WNHNN, CDR2 SYGVQD (reference sequence). The CDR3 is CASSELSGRGNTQYF. CDR3 in DNA: TGCGCCAGCAGTGAGTTGTCGGGACGGGGGAATACGCAGTATTTT.

This rearrangement joins TRBV12-3 or TRBV12-4 to TRBJ1-3; no clear D gene. V was clipped by 9 bases and J by 4 bases, with 10 bases between them. This CDR3 contains 12 residues. The DNA of the CDR3 is TGTGCCAGTAATGAGGGAGGAAACACCATATATTTT. Encoded protein: CASNEGGNTIYF.

This chain uses TRBV9 with TRBJ2-3; 10 bases match TRBD1. CDR1 and CDR2 from the germline V gene are SGDLS and YYNGEE. This CDR3 contains 18 residues. Trimming took 4 bases from V and 3 from J; bases not matched to a gene: 14. The chain's CDR3 is CASSQTLTGTGVTDTQYF. In DNA form, the CDR3 reads TGTGCCAGCAGCCAAACCCTAACCGGGACAGGGGTAACAGATACGCAGTATTTT.

The J gene is TRBJ2-5, the V gene TRBV5-1; D perhaps matches TRBD2 (7 bases). V gave up 1 base and J gave up 2 bases, with 18 bases separating them. This CDR3 comprises 17 residues. The germline CDR1 and CDR2 sequences are SGHRS and YFSETQ. CDR3 in amino acids: CASSLRMRGLGQETQYF. CDR3 in DNA: TGCGCCAGCAGCTTGCGCATGCGGGGGCTGGGGCAAGAGACCCAGTACTTC.

CDR3 sequence reads: CASGLDGGADTIYF. As DNA, the CDR3 is TGTGCTAGTGGTTTGGACGGGGGGGCAGACACCATATATTTT. The chain employs TRBV12-5 and TRBJ1-3; D perhaps matches TRBD1 (6 bases). V gave up 1 base and J gave up 8 bases, with 12 bases separating them. CDR1 and CDR2 from the germline V gene are LGHNT and FRNRAP. The CDR3 has 14 amino acids.

This rearrangement joins TRBV10-2 to TRBJ1-5, with D tentatively TRBD1 (6 bases). The CDR3 has 17 residues. Germline loops: CDR1 WSHSY, CDR2 SAAADI. The V end was cut by 2 bases, the J end by 2 bases, with 16 bases between. CDR3 DNA: TGCGCCAGCAGTGAGCTACGACGGACAGCTGGCAATCAGCCCCAGCATTTT. Translating it yields CASSELRRTAGNQPQHF.

The J gene is TRBJ1-2, the V gene TRBV4-2; no definite D call. Germline CDR1 is LGHNA and CDR2 is YNFKEQ. The CDR3 length is 12 residues. The V end lost 8 bases, the J end lost 7 bases, and 14 bases lay between the germline ends. The CDR3 coding sequence is TGTGCCAGCCGCGATACTGTGTCTGGCTACACCTTC. Its protein is CASRDTVSGYTF.

This clone was recorded many times. V is TRBV11-1 and J is TRBJ2-1, with 10 bases matching TRBD2. The V gene end was trimmed by 5 bases and the J gene end by 5 bases; junction bases not matched to a gene: 6. CDR1 SGHAT and CDR2 FQDESV come from the germline V gene (reference sequence). The CDR3 runs 15 residues. DNA of the CDR3: TGTGCCAGCAGCGGTACTAGCGGGGCACACAATGAGCAGTTCTTC. It translates to CASSGTSGAHNEQFF.

This clone was picked up one time. DNA of the CDR3: TGTGCCAGCAGCTTGGAGGGGGGGCTGGCGGGGGTCTACAATGAGCAGTTCTTC. It encodes CASSLEGGLAGVYNEQFF. The chain links TRBV5-4 to TRBJ2-1; possible D gene TRBD2, 7 bases. This CDR3 contains 18 residues. V was clipped by 0 bases and J by 3 bases, with 19 bases between them. Germline-derived CDR1 and CDR2 are SGHNT and YYREEE (reference sequence).

The CDR3, as DNA: TGTGCCAGTAGTATAGACGGTAGCAATCAGCCCCAGCATTTT. Translation: CASSIDGSNQPQHF. The rearrangement joins TRBV19 to TRBJ1-5; no firm D call. The V and J ends lost 0 bases and 0 bases respectively, with 3 bases between them. The CDR3 length is 14 residues. Per the germline V gene, CDR1 is LNHDA and CDR2 is SQIVND (reference sequence).

V gene TRBV29-1 combines with J gene TRBJ1-1; 7 bases fit TRBD1. Germline V gene lookup returns CDR1 SQVTM and CDR2 ANQGSEA. This CDR3 has 13 residues. J gave up 1 base and V 7 bases, and 6 bases lay outside the gene matches. The CDR3 region is CSARQGQNTEAFF. CDR3 DNA sequence: TGCAGCGCTAGACAGGGCCAGAACACTGAAGCTTTCTTT. Drawing the rest from reference TRBV29-1 and TRBJ1-1, the complete variable domain is SAVISQKPSRDICQRGTSLTIQCQVDSQVTMMFWYRQQPGQSLTLIATANQGSEATYESGFVIDKFPISRPNLTFSTLTVSNMSPEDSSIYLCSARQGQNTEAFFGQGTRLTVV.

This clone was observed at least ten times. This chain uses TRBV29-1 with TRBJ1-2, with D unclear. The CDR3 runs to 13 residues. V lost 1 base and J 7 bases, leaving 13 bases between the germline ends. The germline CDR1 and CDR2 sequences are SQVTM and ANQGSEA. The CDR3 sequence is CSVEASAEGGYTF. The CDR3 region has the DNA TGCAGCGTTGAAGCCTCCGCGGAAGGTGGCTACACCTTC.

The chain is built from TRBV7-9 and TRBJ2-5; D gene unclear. Germline loops: CDR1 SEHNR, CDR2 FQNEAQ (reference sequence). This CDR3 has 14 residues. The V end was cut by 3 bases, the J end by 0 bases, with 8 bases between. CDR3 sequence reads: CASSFTAYQETQYF. CDR3 DNA sequence: TGTGCCAGCAGCTTCACAGCTTACCAAGAGACCCAGTACTTC. Combining the CDR3 with reference TRBV7-9 and TRBJ2-5 gives the whole variable domain DTGVSQNPRHKITKRGQNVTFRCDPISEHNRLYWYRQTLGQGPEFLTYFQNEAQLEKSRLLSDRFSAERPKGSFSTLEIQRTEQGDSAMYLCASSFTAYQETQYFGPGTRLLVL.

This clone was detected once. The V and J genes are TRBV5-4 and TRBJ2-4; D unclear. Germline assignment: CDR1 SGHNT and CDR2 YYREEE (reference sequence). The germline V and J ends were trimmed by 0 bases and 6 bases, with 19 bases remaining between them. This CDR3 has 17 residues. The CDR3 is CASSLVSRSPAANIQYF. CDR3 nucleotides: TGTGCCAGCAGCTTGGTATCACGGTCCCCGGCGGCAAACATTCAGTACTTC. Drawing the rest from reference TRBV5-4 and TRBJ2-4, the complete variable domain is ETGVTQSPTHLIKTRGQQVTLRCSSQSGHNTVSWYQQALGQGPQFIFQYYREEENGRGNFPPRFSGLQFPNYSSELNVNALELDDSALYLCASSLVSRSPAANIQYFGAGTRLSVL.

This clone was observed a few times. CDR3 in DNA: TGTGCCAGCAGCCAAGGATCCCGGGACTTTCAAGAGACCCAGTACTTC. Translation: CASSQGSRDFQETQYF. The chain has TRBV3-1 (or the pseudogene TRBV3-2) and TRBJ2-5; tentatively, D is TRBD2 (6 bases). The germline gives CDR1 LGHDT, CDR2 YNNKEL (reference sequence). V gave up 1 base and J gave up 2 bases, with 14 bases separating them. CDR3 length equals 16 residues.

V and J are TRBV5-1 and TRBJ1-6; 10 bases are a match to TRBD1. The CDR3 contains 15 residues. Unmatched junction bases numbered 6, after V lost 4 bases and J lost 8 bases. CDR1 and CDR2 (germline): SGHRS, YFSETQ. CDR3 loop: CASSLGTGVDSPLHF. In DNA form, the CDR3 reads TGCGCCAGCAGCCTTGGGACAGGGGTTGATTCACCCCTCCACTTT.

This clone was picked up many times. The chain carries TRBV3-1 (or the pseudogene TRBV3-2) and TRBJ2-1; D gene uncertain. The V gene lost 4 bases and the J gene lost 7 bases, with 14 bases spanning the gap. The CDR3 sequence is 14 residues long. The germline gives CDR1 LGHDT, CDR2 YNNKEL (reference sequence). The CDR3 sequence: CASSPENAQNEQFF. Here the CDR3 DNA reads TGTGCCAGCAGCCCGGAGAACGCCCAGAATGAGCAGTTCTTC.

This chain connects TRBV7-3 to TRBJ2-2, with D possibly TRBD1 on 5 matching bases. CDR1 and CDR2 from the germline V gene are SGHTA and FQGTGA. Trimming shortened V by 5 bases and J by 4 bases, and 8 bases separated the two germline ends. The CDR3 loop spans 13 amino acids. The CDR3 coding sequence is TGTGCCAGCAGCGGTACAGGCACCGGGGAGCTGTTTTTT. Translating it yields CASSGTGTGELFF.

This chain links TRBV6-5 with TRBJ1-4; 8 nucleotides match TRBD1. Germline V CDR1 and CDR2: MNHEY, SVGAGI. V shed 6 bases and J 8 bases; nucleotides not matched to a gene: 11. The CDR3 loop spans 15 amino acids. The CDR3 DNA reads TGTGCCAGCAGGGATCCAGACAGGGGATGGGAAAAACTGTTTTTT. It is translated as CASRDPDRGWEKLFF.

J is TRBJ1-5 and V is TRBV5-5, with TRBD1 identical over 8 bases. From germline, CDR1 is SGHKS and CDR2 YYEKEE (reference sequence). V lost 0 bases, J lost 0 bases, and 5 bases stayed unmatched. This CDR3 is built from 17 residues. The CDR3, as DNA: TGTGCCAGCAGCTTGGACAGGGGGGTCGGTAGCAATCAGCCCCAGCATTTT. This encodes CASSLDRGVGSNQPQHF.

The CDR3 is CASSPETGVPDTQYF. CDR3 DNA sequence: TGTGCCAGCTCACCAGAGACAGGGGTCCCAGATACGCAGTATTTT. This chain links TRBV18 with TRBJ2-3; 8 nucleotides match TRBD1. Germline loops: CDR1 KGHSH, CDR2 LQKENI. V lost 2 bases to trimming and J lost 4 bases; unmatched junction nucleotides: 5. This CDR3 comprises 15 residues.

The V and J genes are TRBV4-2 and TRBJ1-2, with D perhaps TRBD1 (6 bases). Germline-derived CDR1 and CDR2 are LGHNA and YNFKEQ. The length of the CDR3 is 15 residues. Trimming took off 4 bases at V and 6 bases at J, with 18 bases between the two ends. In DNA, the CDR3 is TGTGCCAGCAGCCTTCTCGGACAGAACTTTAATGGCTACACCTTC. Its protein is CASSLLGQNFNGYTF.

V is TRBV14 and J is TRBJ1-1; 8 bases map to TRBD1. Losses at the gene ends were 4 bases for V and 0 bases for J; bases not matched to a gene: 7. The germline CDR1 and CDR2 sequences are SGHDN and FVKESK. The CDR3 consists of 16 residues. CDR3 nucleotides: TGTGCCAGCAGCCGATTGGGACAGGCGATGAACACTGAAGCTTTCTTT. Its translation: CASSRLGQAMNTEAFF. The complete variable domain, with remaining parts taken from reference TRBV14 and TRBJ1-1, reads EAGVTQFPSHSVIEKGQTVTLRCDPISGHDNLYWYRRVMGKEIKFLLHFVKESKQDESGMPNNRFLAERTGGTYSTLKVQPAELEDSGVYFCASSRLGQAMNTEAFFGQGTRLTVV.

The count of this clone is one. This CDR3 is CASSFDSRYGYTF. In DNA form, the CDR3 reads TGTGCCAGCAGTTTCGACAGTCGATATGGCTACACCTTC. V and J are TRBV12-3 or TRBV12-4 and TRBJ1-2; maybe TRBD1 (5 bases). Deletions cut 3 bases from V and 5 bases from J, with 10 bases between. The CDR3 is 13 amino acids.

The chain combines TRBV24-1 with TRBJ1-2; TRBD1 agrees at 7 bases. This CDR3 spans 13 amino acids. The J segment lost 7 bases and the V segment lost 5 bases, leaving 6 bases of the junction unmatched. Germline CDR1 KGHDR, CDR2 SFDVKD. The CDR3 DNA sequence: TGTGCCACCAGTGTAGGGGGCATATCTGGCTACACCTTC. Protein product: CATSVGGISGYTF.

The table lists this clone with a few counts. The gene calls are TRBV23-1 and TRBJ1-6, with D perhaps TRBD1 (5 bases). TRBV23-1 is classed as an ORF, of uncertain function. This CDR3 contains 13 residues. Trimming shortened V by 7 bases and J by 7 bases, and 11 bases separated the two germline ends. CDR3 amino acids: CASTRPGNSPLHF. CDR3 sequence (DNA): TGCGCCAGCACTCGTCCAGGGAATTCACCCCTCCACTTT.